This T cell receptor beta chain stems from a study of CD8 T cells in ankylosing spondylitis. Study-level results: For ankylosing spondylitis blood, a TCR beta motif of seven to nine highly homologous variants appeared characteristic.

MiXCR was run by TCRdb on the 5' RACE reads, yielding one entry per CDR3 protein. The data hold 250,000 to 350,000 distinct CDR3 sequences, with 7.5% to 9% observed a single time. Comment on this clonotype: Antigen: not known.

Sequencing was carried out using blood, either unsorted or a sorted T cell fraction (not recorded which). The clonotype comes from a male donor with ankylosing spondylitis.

Written as DNA, the CDR3 is TGCGCCAGCAGTGAAGAAGGGAATTCACCCCTCCACTTT. Protein product: CASSEEGNSPLHF. The chain employs TRBV10-1 and TRBJ1-6; D gene unclear. Germline loops: CDR1 WNHNN, CDR2 SYGVQD (reference sequence). V lost 3 bases and J 7 bases, leaving 7 bases between the germline ends. CDR3 length: 13 residues.